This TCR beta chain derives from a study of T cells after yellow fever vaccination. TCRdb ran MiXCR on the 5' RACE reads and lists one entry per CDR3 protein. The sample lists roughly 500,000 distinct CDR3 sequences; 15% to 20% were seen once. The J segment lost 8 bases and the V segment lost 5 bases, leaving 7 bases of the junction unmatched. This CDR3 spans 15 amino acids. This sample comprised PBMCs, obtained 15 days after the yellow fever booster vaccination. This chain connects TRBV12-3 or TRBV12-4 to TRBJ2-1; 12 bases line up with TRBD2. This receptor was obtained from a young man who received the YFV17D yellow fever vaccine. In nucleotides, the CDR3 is TGTGCCAGCAGTCTCAGACTAGCGGGAGCCCATGAGCAGTTCTTC. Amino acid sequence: CASSLRLAGAHEQFF.